A selection of T cell receptor beta chains follows, all from one sample in a study of vaccination effects on CD4 cells after COVID-19. Profiled with immunoSEQ multiplex PCR; TCRdb holds only in-frame clones, not every one. The table lists tens of thousands of clones, 80% of them singletons. Antigens of these TCRs are unknown. Source: CD4+ T cells from PBMCs cultured with HCoV-229E spike peptides, taken before COVID-19 vaccination. These receptors originate from a human donor who received a COVID-19 vaccine. CDR3s include the opening cysteine and the closing phenylalanine or tryptophan. A D gene is named only where the DNA matches it firmly. The size entry is marked missing in some rows and otherwise reads once, few, many or a size class.

j_gene	d_gene	v_gene	abundance	CDR3nt	CDR3aa
TRBJ2-1	-	TRBV24-1	-	TGTGCCACCGCCTTAGGGGGGAACAATGAGCAGTTCTTC	CATALGGNNEQFF
TRBJ2-1	-	TRBV6-2/TRBV6-3	few	TGTGCCAGCAGTTACCAAGGTAGCGGTCAGGCCTTTTACAATGAGCAGTTCTTC	CASSYQGSGQAFYNEQFF
TRBJ1-2	-	TRBV12-5	-	TGTGCTAGTGGTTTGGACCCAGGGTACTATGGCTACACCTTC	CASGLDPGYYGYTF
TRBJ1-4	-	TRBV3-1/TRBV3-2	-	TGTGCCAGCAGCCAAGATAGGGGTGAAAAACTGTTTTTT	CASSQDRGEKLFF
TRBJ2-5	TRBD2	TRBV3-1/TRBV3-2	once	TGTGCCAGCAGCCAAGCTAGCGGGGGCCGGGAGACCCAGTACTTC	CASSQASGGRETQYF
TRBJ1-2	-	TRBV6-5	-	TGTGCCAGCAGTAACCGGCCATATGGCTACACCTTC	CASSNRPYGYTF
TRBJ1-2	TRBD1	TRBV13	few	TGTGCCAGCAACATACAGGGGAACTATGGCTACACCTTC	CASNIQGNYGYTF
TRBJ1-5	-	TRBV18	few	TGTGCCAGCCGTACCTCGGGGAACGGCAATCAGCCCCAGCATTTT	CASRTSGNGNQPQHF
TRBJ1-2	TRBD1	TRBV6-5	few	TGTGCCAGCAGTTACGGCCGGGACAGGGAGTATGGCTACACCTTC	CASSYGRDREYGYTF
TRBJ2-5	TRBD1	TRBV5-1	-	TGCGCCAGCAGCTCCTCCGGGACAGGGGGTGTGACCCAGTACTTC	CASSSSGTGGVTQYF
TRBJ1-6	-	TRBV6-5	few	TGTGCCAGCAGTTATCTCCAGGGCTATAATTCACCCCTCCACTTT	CASSYLQGYNSPLHF
TRBJ1-1	-	TRBV28	-	TGTGCCAGCAGTTTCGTGACGTGGAAGCTCCTTGGAAACACTGAAGCTTTCTTT	CASSFVTWKLLGNTEAFF
TRBJ2-2	-	TRBV2	-	TGTGCCAGCCGTAAGAACACCGGGGAGCTGTTTTTT	CASRKNTGELFF
TRBJ2-5	-	TRBV18	-	TGTGCCAGCTCACCACGCGGCATTTCGGGGGAGACCCAGTACTTC	CASSPRGISGETQYF
TRBJ1-2	-	TRBV5-6	-	TGTGCCAGCAGCCAACAGGGTTCACTAAACTATGGCTACACCTTC	CASSQQGSLNYGYTF
TRBJ2-3	TRBD1	TRBV7-2	-	TGTGCCAGCAGCCCGGGGACAGTTAGCACAGATACGCAGTATTTT	CASSPGTVSTDTQYF
TRBJ2-1	-	TRBV19	-	TGTGCCAGTAGTAAAAGCAGCTCCTACAATGAGCAGTTCTTC	CASSKSSSYNEQFF
TRBJ2-1	TRBD1	TRBV30	few	TGTGCCTGGAGTGTTAAGGGGGCGAGACACAATGAGCAGTTCTTC	CAWSVKGARHNEQFF
TRBJ2-5	TRBD1	TRBV7-9	-	TGTGCCAGCAGTGGACAGGGCCAAGAGACCCAGTACTTC	CASSGQGQETQYF
TRBJ2-3	-	TRBV7-2	-	TGTGCCAGCAGCGCGCCCGGAGGTGGCACAGATACGCAGTATTTT	CASSAPGGGTDTQYF
TRBJ2-1	-	TRBV2	-	TGTGCCAGCAGTGGTTACGGGGAGCAGTTCTTC	CASSGYGEQFF
TRBJ1-2	-	TRBV18	-	TGTGCCAGCTCACCCGAGACGGGACAATACCATGGCTACACCTTC	CASSPETGQYHGYTF
TRBJ2-1	-	TRBV5-1	-	TGCGCCAGCAGCTTGGCCGGGGGAAGCTCCTACAATGAGCAGTTCTTC	CASSLAGGSSYNEQFF
TRBJ1-2	-	TRBV6-6	-	TGTGCCAGCAGTTTGGAATTCAACTATGGCTACACCTTC	CASSLEFNYGYTF
TRBJ2-1	-	TRBV6-5	-	TGTGCCAGCAGTTACTGGGCGGGGAGCTCCTACAATGAGCAGTTCTTC	CASSYWAGSSYNEQFF
TRBJ2-1	-	TRBV9	-	TGTGCCAGCAGCGCAAGGGGGGGGTTAGGATGGCAGTTCTTC	CASSARGGLGWQFF
TRBJ1-1	-	TRBV12-3/TRBV12-4	-	TGTGCCAGCAGTTTCGGTGGAGGGTTTGGGGCTTTCTTT	CASSFGGGFGAFF
TRBJ2-2	-	TRBV5-6	-	TGTGCCAGCAGCTTGGTGCAGAAATCCACCGGGGAGCTGTTTTTT	CASSLVQKSTGELFF
TRBJ2-3	TRBD2	TRBV24-1	-	TGTGCCACCAGTGATTGGGGCGGGGGGCTCGGTCGAAAGGTTACGCAGTATTTT	CATSDWGGGLGRKVTQYF
TRBJ1-1	-	TRBV2	-	TGTGCCAGCAGGGTCCAGGGGAGTCCGTTCACTGAAGCTTTCTTT	CASRVQGSPFTEAFF
TRBJ2-5	TRBD2	TRBV5-6	-	TGTGCCAGCAGTCGCCTTAGCGGGGGAGAGACCCAGTACTTC	CASSRLSGGETQYF
TRBJ1-2	-	TRBV28	-	TGTGCCAGCAGTTTATACCGAGGACGGAACCATTTGACCTATGGCTACACCTTC	CASSLYRGRNHLTYGYTF
TRBJ1-1	-	TRBV18	-	TGTGCCAGCTCACCAAGTTCTGCGACTTCGGTCACTGAAGCTTTCTTT	CASSPSSATSVTEAFF
TRBJ1-3	-	TRBV30	-	TGTGCCTGGAGTCCAGGGGGAAACACCATATATTTT	CAWSPGGNTIYF
TRBJ2-3	-	TRBV24-1	-	TGTGCCACCAGTGATTTGCGATCCATGGCATATACGCAGTATTTT	CATSDLRSMAYTQYF